These 8 T cell receptor beta chains came from one sample sequenced in a study of T cell changes during pregnancy in multiple sclerosis. Clones were sequenced by immunoSEQ multiplex PCR, and TCRdb holds only the in-frame ones, with some missing. Seen here are around 68,000 clones, roughly nine tenths observed once, and the top ten hold 1.5%. The source was peripheral blood, collected in the third trimester of pregnancy. All receptors come from a female donor with multiple sclerosis, enrolled in a pregnancy study.

The sample holds one count of this clone. The CDR3 protein is CASSAGLRANVLTF. The CDR3 coding sequence is TGTGCCAGCAGCGCGGGACTCCGGGCCAACGTCCTGACTTTC. This chain connects TRBV7-9 to TRBJ2-6; tentatively, D is TRBD2 (6 bases). Germline V gene data show CDR1 as SEHNR and CDR2 as FQNEAQ (reference sequence). The CDR3 consists of 14 residues. The V and J ends lost 5 bases and 5 bases respectively, with 10 bases between them.

The rearrangement links TRBV30 to TRBJ2-7; possibly TRBD2 for D (7 bases). This CDR3 region has 19 residues. V was cut by 4 bases and J by 1 base, with 29 bases left in between. Germline V lookup: CDR1 GTSNPN, CDR2 SVGIG (reference sequence). CDR3 nucleotide sequence: TGTGCCTGGAAGGGGGGGCGAGGAAATCTGGCGATCGAATCCTACGAGCAGTACTTC. This codes for CAWKGGRGNLAIESYEQYF.

This clone was found a few times. The chain is built from TRBV5-1 and TRBJ1-6; 7 bases are shared with TRBD1. Unmatched junction bases numbered 5, after V lost 4 bases and J lost 7 bases. Germline-derived CDR1 and CDR2 are SGHRS and YFSETQ. This CDR3 region has 14 residues. DNA of the CDR3: TGCGCCAGCAGCGTAGGGACAGAAAATTCACCCCTCCACTTT. This encodes CASSVGTENSPLHF.

The chain is built from TRBV19 and TRBJ1-1; 7 bases fit TRBD1. This CDR3 is 16 amino acids long. Germline V gene sequence: CDR1 LNHDA, CDR2 SQIVND (reference sequence). V gave up 9 bases and J gave up 1 base; unmatched junction bases: 14. Here the CDR3 reads CASEGASVVWNTEAFF. CDR3 in DNA: TGTGCCAGCGAGGGGGCTTCTGTGGTGTGGAACACTGAAGCTTTCTTT. The complete variable domain, with remaining parts taken from reference TRBV19 and TRBJ1-1, reads DGGITQSPKYLFRKEGQNVTLSCEQNLNHDAMYWYRQDPGQGLRLIYYSQIVNDFQKGDIAEGYSVSREKKESFPLTVTSAQKNPTAFYLCASEGASVVWNTEAFFGQGTRLTVV.

This chain joins TRBV19 and TRBJ2-7, with 9 bases fitting TRBD1. The CDR3 has 15 amino acids. Germline V gene sequence: CDR1 LNHDA, CDR2 SQIVND (reference sequence). The trim removed 8 bases at V and 6 bases at J, leaving 14 bases unmatched. CDR3 residues: CASGGRDRVGCEQYF. CDR3 coding DNA: TGTGCCAGTGGGGGACGGGACAGGGTAGGCTGCGAGCAGTACTTC.

The chain has TRBV7-9 and TRBJ1-2; 9 bases agree with TRBD1. The junction had 8 bases not matched to a gene; V was cut back by 2 bases and J by 4 bases. The CDR3 is 16 amino acids. The V gene's germline CDR1 is SEHNR and CDR2 FQNEAQ (reference sequence). Here the CDR3 DNA reads TGTGCCAGCAGCTTAACGGGACAGGGCGAGTCCTATGGCTACACCTTC. It yields the protein CASSLTGQGESYGYTF.

This clone has just a few counts. The chain is built from TRBV30 and TRBJ1-1; TRBD1 aligns across 7 bases. This CDR3 contains 13 residues. CDR1 GTSNPN and CDR2 SVGIG come from the germline V gene (reference sequence). V lost 1 base, J lost 4 bases, and 3 bases stayed unmatched. This CDR3 is CAWSETGTTEAFF. In DNA, the CDR3 is TGTGCCTGGAGTGAGACAGGGACCACTGAAGCTTTCTTT.

The gene calls are TRBV9 and TRBJ1-5; D perhaps matches TRBD1 (6 bases). Germline V gene sequence: CDR1 SGDLS, CDR2 YYNGEE. The V gene lost 3 bases and the J gene lost 8 bases, with 15 bases spanning the gap. There are 14 residues in the CDR3. CDR3 sequence (DNA): TGTGCCAGCAGCGCCCAACAGGGTCTGGAGCCCCAGCATTTT. Amino acid sequence: CASSAQQGLEPQHF.